Below, 24 T cell receptor beta chains from the same sample are listed, as sequenced in a study of Ad26.COV2.S vaccination and SARS-CoV-2 variants. This table comes from immunoSEQ multiplex PCR, and its TCRdb copy is limited to in-frame clones, with some not included. The sample gives a few hundred thousand clones, around 85% of which show up once; 2.5% to 3.5% is in the top ten. The treatment here: around 19 received Ad26.COV2.S at low or high dose, single or two shots; roughly five received placebo; per-sample allocation not given. Sampling took place 63 days after the first vaccine or placebo injection. Sequenced here: peripheral blood, sampled in a trial of Ad26.COV2.S vaccine versus placebo. The receptors come from a person aged 18-60 years who received the Ad26.COV2.S COVID-19 vaccine or a placebo.

The chain couples TRBV7-2 to TRBJ1-1, with 8 bases fitting TRBD1. CDR1 and CDR2 (germline): SGHTA, FQGNSA. Trimming at V came to 2 bases and at J to 7 bases, leaving 3 bases not matched to a gene. This CDR3 comprises 13 residues. Written as DNA, the CDR3 is TGTGCCAGCAGCTTATTACAGGGGGATGAAGCTTTCTTT. Its protein product is CASSLLQGDEAFF. Together with reference TRBV7-2 and TRBJ1-1, the CDR3 gives the full variable domain: GAGVSQSPSNKVTEKGKDVELRCDPISGHTALYWYRQSLGQGLEFLIYFQGNSAPDKSGLPSDRFSAERTGGSVSTLTIQRTQQEDSAVYLCASSLLQGDEAFFGQGTRLTVV.

About this clone itself: The sample has other DNA sequences that encode this CDR3 too. V usage is TRBV5-1 and J usage is TRBJ2-1, with D possibly TRBD1 on 6 matching bases. With 0 bases removed from V and 4 bases from J, the gap between germline ends came to 14 bases. Germline assignment: CDR1 SGHRS and CDR2 YFSETQ. The CDR3 totals 16 residues. CDR3 nucleotides: TGCGCCAGCAGCTTGGTTGGGGGCAGTTCTTACAATGAGCAGTTCTTC. Translation gives CASSLVGGSSYNEQFF.

DNA of the CDR3: TGTGCCAGCAGTCCTGGACTAGCGGGTTCTTACAATGAGCAGTTCTTC. It encodes CASSPGLAGSYNEQFF. The chain uses TRBV7-3 and TRBJ2-1, with 11 bases matching TRBD2. From germline, CDR1 is SGHTA and CDR2 FQGTGA. This CDR3 has 16 amino acids. Trimming cost V 6 bases and J 4 bases; bases outside gene matches: 8. Together with reference TRBV7-3 and TRBJ2-1, the CDR3 gives the full variable domain: GAGVSQTPSNKVTEKGKYVELRCDPISGHTALYWYRQSLGQGPEFLIYFQGTGAADDSGLPNDRFFAVRPEGSVSTLKIQRTERGDSAVYLCASSPGLAGSYNEQFFGPGTRLTVL.

The rearrangement joins TRBV25-1 to TRBJ1-1; TRBD1 matches 8 bases. Germline assignment: CDR1 MGHDK and CDR2 SYGVNS. This CDR3 is built from 17 residues. J was trimmed by 4 bases and V by 0 bases; bases with no gene match: 10. CDR3 sequence reads: CASSEYTRTGRGTEAFF. The CDR3 DNA reads TGTGCCAGCAGTGAATATACGCGGACAGGGCGGGGCACTGAAGCTTTCTTT.

The rearrangement joins TRBV10-3 to TRBJ2-7; D ambiguous. V gave up 5 bases and J gave up 7 bases, with 15 bases separating them. The CDR3 consists of 13 residues. Germline CDR1 is ENHRY and CDR2 is SYGVKD. This CDR3 is CAISNGPLLEQYV. Here the CDR3 DNA reads TGTGCCATCAGTAACGGACCCCTCCTGGAGCAGTACGTC.

The chain combines TRBV14 with TRBJ2-3, with 11 positions matching TRBD2. The V segment lost 3 bases and the J segment 3 bases; nucleotides outside the gene matches: 5. Per the germline V gene, CDR1 is SGHDN and CDR2 is FVKESK. The CDR3 is 16 amino acids. The CDR3: CASSHFRLAGTDTQYF. The CDR3 DNA follows: TGTGCCAGCAGCCATTTCCGACTAGCGGGGACAGATACGCAGTATTTT.

The V gene is TRBV7-9, the J gene TRBJ1-2, with D tentatively TRBD1 (6 bases). Germline V gene data show CDR1 as SEHNR and CDR2 as FQNEAQ (reference sequence). V lost 1 base to trimming and J lost 8 bases, with 14 bases between them. The CDR3 loop spans 14 amino acids. The CDR3 sequence is CASSLGTDFWGYTF. The CDR3 DNA follows: TGTGCCAGCAGCTTAGGGACAGACTTCTGGGGCTACACCTTC.

This chain connects TRBV11-2 to TRBJ2-7; D possibly matches TRBD1 or TRBD2 (5 bases each). Germline V gives CDR1 SGHAT, CDR2 FQNNGV. The germline V and J ends were trimmed by 3 bases and 3 bases, with 18 bases remaining between them. This CDR3 is built from 16 residues. For the CDR3, the DNA is TGTGCCAGCAGCTTTAGTTCGGGGCTGCTTGACTACGAGCAGTACGTC. It encodes CASSFSSGLLDYEQYV.

The CDR3 coding sequence is TGTGCCAGCAGCAAAGGGGCAGGACTGAGACTCCTCTCCTACGAGCAGTACGTC. Residues: CASSKGAGLRLLSYEQYV. The V call is TRBV6-2 or TRBV6-3, the J call TRBJ2-7; D tentatively reads TRBD1 or TRBD2 (5 bases each). Between the trimmed V and J ends, which lost 6 bases and 0 bases, there was a span of 24 bases. The CDR3 runs 18 residues. Germline V CDR1 and CDR2: MNHEY, SVGEGT.

By its share, this clone is medium-sized (0.01 to 0.1%). This chain connects TRBV30 to TRBJ2-6; D gene unclear. There are 13 residues in the CDR3. The V and J ends lost 0 bases and 2 bases respectively, with 2 bases between them. CDR1 GTSNPN and CDR2 SVGIG come from the germline V gene (reference sequence). The CDR3 DNA is TGTGCCTGGAGTGTACCTGGGGCCAACGTCCTGACTTTC. Protein sequence: CAWSVPGANVLTF.

The CDR3 nucleotides are TGTGCCAGCTCTGGACAGGGTGTCACCGGGGAGCTGTTTTTT. This encodes CASSGQGVTGELFF. The chain joins TRBV27 to TRBJ2-2, with 8 positions matching TRBD1. The length of the CDR3 is 14 residues. J gave up 4 bases and V 8 bases, and 6 bases lay outside the gene matches. Germline CDR1 is MNHEY and CDR2 is SMNVEV (reference sequence).

The chain uses TRBV7-8 and TRBJ1-1; D ambiguous. The CDR3 totals 11 residues. From germline, CDR1 is SGHVS and CDR2 FQNEAQ. The ends were cut back, 5 bases at V and 0 bases at J, with 1 base in the middle. CDR3 region: CASSMNTEAFF. For the CDR3, the DNA is TGTGCCAGCAGCATGAACACTGAAGCTTTCTTT.

This clone was seen just once. This chain joins TRBV7-3 and TRBJ2-7, with TRBD1 as a possible D gene (5 bases). There are 15 residues in the CDR3. Trimming stripped 2 bases from V and 4 bases from J, with 15 bases between. CDR1 SGHTA and CDR2 FQGTGA come from the germline V gene. The chain's CDR3 is CASSLYPTATYEQYF. CDR3 DNA: TGTGCCAGCAGCTTATACCCGACAGCTACTTACGAGCAGTACTTC.

The V gene is TRBV4-3, the J gene TRBJ1-2; the D is unclear. V was pared by 2 bases and J by 5 bases, with 9 bases between. The CDR3 is made up of 13 amino acids. Germline V gene lookup returns CDR1 LGHNA and CDR2 YSLEER. CDR3: CASSQLDRYGYTF. CDR3 nucleotide sequence: TGCGCCAGCAGCCAACTCGACCGATATGGCTACACCTTC.

The chain links TRBV29-1 to TRBJ1-1, with TRBD1 matching 9 bases. Per the germline V gene, CDR1 is SQVTM and CDR2 is ANQGSEA. After removal of 4 bases from V and 7 bases from J, the junction contained 7 bases not matched to a gene. The CDR3 extends over 13 amino acids. CDR3: CSVGDRAVSEAFF. As DNA, the CDR3 is TGCAGCGTTGGGGACAGGGCGGTTAGTGAAGCTTTCTTT.

The V and J genes are TRBV6-6 and TRBJ2-5; no firm D call. V gave up 0 bases and J gave up 5 bases, with 1 base separating them. In germline, CDR1 is MNHNY, CDR2 SVGAGI (reference sequence). The CDR3 consists of 11 residues. CDR3 loop: CASSYSETQYF. CDR3 coding DNA: TGTGCCAGCAGTTACTCGGAGACCCAGTACTTC.

This rearrangement joins TRBV3-1 (or the pseudogene TRBV3-2) to TRBJ1-3; no reliable D call. The V gene's germline CDR1 is LGHDT and CDR2 YNNKEL (reference sequence). This CDR3 has 14 amino acids. V lost 1 base and J 2 bases, leaving 6 bases between the germline ends. CDR3 bases: TGTGCCAGCAGCCAAGTCCGCACTGGAAACACCATATATTTT. Amino acids: CASSQVRTGNTIYF.

The genes are TRBV7-2 and TRBJ2-5, with no clear D. Trimming removed 2 bases from V and 5 bases from J, with 18 bases in between. Per germline, CDR1 SGHTA and CDR2 FQGNSA. This CDR3 contains 16 residues. As DNA, the CDR3 is TGTGCCAGCAGCTTATCGGGTCAACGGACGGTGGAGACCCAGTACTTC. This codes for CASSLSGQRTVETQYF.

The chain employs TRBV5-5 and TRBJ1-2; unclear D gene. V gave up 0 bases and J gave up 0 bases, with 6 bases separating them. The CDR3 is 14 amino acids. Germline V gives CDR1 SGHKS, CDR2 YYEKEE (reference sequence). The CDR3 DNA reads as TGTGCCAGCAGCTTGGAACATCCTAACTATGGCTACACCTTC. It translates to CASSLEHPNYGYTF.

The V call is TRBV7-9, the J call TRBJ2-3, with 7 bases lining up with TRBD1. The CDR3 length is 13 residues. The V segment lost 4 bases and the J segment 4 bases; nucleotides outside the gene matches: 2. CDR1 SEHNR and CDR2 FQNEAQ come from the germline V gene (reference sequence). CDR3 DNA: TGTGCCAGCAGCTCGACAGGGTCAGATACGCAGTATTTT. Translation: CASSSTGSDTQYF. The variable domain in full, completed from reference TRBV7-9 and TRBJ2-3, reads DTGVSQNPRHKITKRGQNVTFRCDPISEHNRLYWYRQTLGQGPEFLTYFQNEAQLEKSRLLSDRFSAERPKGSFSTLEIQRTEQGDSAMYLCASSSTGSDTQYFGPGTRLTVL.

V is TRBV6-4 and J is TRBJ2-7; D not certain. V was clipped by 8 bases and J by 2 bases, with 7 bases between them. Per the germline V gene, CDR1 is MRHNA and CDR2 is SNTAGT. CDR3 length: 11 residues. This CDR3 reads CASYRTYEQYV. The CDR3 region has the DNA TGTGCCAGCTACCGAACCTACGAGCAGTACGTC.

The chain is built from TRBV5-1 and TRBJ2-1; 8 bases map to TRBD2. The length of the CDR3 is 16 residues. V gave up 0 bases and J gave up 4 bases; unmatched junction bases: 6. Germline CDR1 SGHRS, CDR2 YFSETQ. In DNA form, the CDR3 reads TGCGCCAGCAGCTTGGACAGCGGGAGCTCTTACAATGAGCAGTTCTTC. Translation gives CASSLDSGSSYNEQFF.

The rearrangement uses TRBV2 and TRBJ1-4; no reliable D call. Germline loops: CDR1 SNHLY, CDR2 FYNNEI. There are 15 residues in the CDR3. With 3 bases removed from V and 8 bases from J, the gap between germline ends came to 16 bases. CDR3 loop: CASSDAGRVREKLFF. CDR3 DNA sequence: TGTGCCAGCAGTGATGCAGGCCGGGTGAGGGAAAAACTGTTTTTT.

The V call is TRBV18, the J call TRBJ1-4; D is undetermined. The CDR3 has 16 amino acids. Trimming pared 6 bases from V and 0 bases from J, leaving 14 bases between. Germline V lookup: CDR1 KGHSH, CDR2 LQKENI. The CDR3 region has the DNA TGTGCCAGCTCGCCCGACCCCGGGACAACTAATGAAAAACTGTTTTTT. It specifies CASSPDPGTTNEKLFF.